This T cell receptor beta chain was recovered during a study of T cell responses to AZD1222 COVID-19 vaccine. Notes on the study in general: The sample set comprised mostly white British donors with more females, and clonal diversity was possibly underestimated. Compared with day 0, the breadth and depth of the Spike-specific TCR repertoire rose significantly after two doses of AZD1222.

Sequenced by immunoSEQ multiplex PCR; TCRdb stores in-frame clones only, minus some. This table has some 100,000 clones, more than 80% appearing once. Points on this clone: Its specificity is not known.

The V gene end was trimmed by 4 bases and the J gene end by 4 bases; junction bases not matched to a gene: 4. The germline V gene encodes CDR1 SQVTM and CDR2 ANQGSEA. The CDR3 is 14 residues long. This clonotype was sampled from an adult who received the AZD1222 COVID-19 vaccine. Sequencing was performed on peripheral blood, taken 28 days after the second AZD1222 dose. V gene TRBV29-1 combines with J gene TRBJ2-1; 10 bases align to TRBD2. The CDR3 region has the DNA TGCAGCGTTGCCGGGACTAGCGTTTACAATGAGCAGTTCTTC. Protein: CSVAGTSVYNEQFF.